The entry below describes one TCR beta chain. These data belong to a study of blood T cell repertoires in COVID-19. Study-wide context: The study drew acute and convalescent COVID-19 samples from the United States, Italy and Spain. T cells, B-cell-depleted T cells, or PBMCs provided the cDNA or gDNA that served as material.

Original data processing: It was from reference gene primer amplification that nucleated cell counts were estimated. Clones were sequenced by immunoSEQ multiplex PCR, and TCRdb holds only the in-frame ones, with some missing. The V and J calls and clone size come from that table; D and trimming were worked out from the DNA. Of some 200,000 clones in the sample, about 86% were seen once. From germline, CDR1 is SGHRS and CDR2 YFSETQ. The CDR3 extends over 15 amino acids. With V trimmed by 4 bases and J by 1 base, 5 bases remained unmatched. Material: peripheral blood. This chain links TRBV5-1 with TRBJ1-3, with 7 bases matching TRBD1. The origin of this receptor is a woman aged 55-70 years with acute or convalescent COVID-19. This CDR3 reads CASSPQTGSGNTIYF. The CDR3 region has the DNA TGCGCCAGCAGCCCGCAGACAGGGTCTGGAAACACCATATATTTT.